These 25 T cell receptor beta chains were sequenced from one sample in a study of siplizumab effects on memory and regulatory T cells. Clones were sequenced by immunoSEQ multiplex PCR, and TCRdb holds only the in-frame ones, with some missing. The sample includes about 69,000 clones, approximately 89% seen only once; the top ten take 1.5% to 2%. Sequencing input: Tregs sorted from blood. The receptors were sampled from a human donor in good health.

In its sample, this clone was seen a few times. This CDR3 reads CASSRDRASGNTIYF. CDR3 DNA: TGTGCCAGCAGCAGGGACAGGGCCTCTGGAAACACCATATATTTT. The rearrangement uses TRBV7-6 and TRBJ1-3, with 9 bases matching TRBD1. This CDR3 contains 15 residues. Trimming cost V 5 bases and J 0 bases; bases outside gene matches: 2. Germline loops: CDR1 SGHVS, CDR2 FNYEAQ.

J is TRBJ1-2 and V is TRBV5-5, with D perhaps TRBD1 (5 bases). CDR3 length equals 14 residues. Germline CDR1 and CDR2: SGHKS and YYEKEE (reference sequence). Trimming shortened V by 4 bases and J by 4 bases, and 14 bases separated the two germline ends. CDR3 amino acids: CASSVRDGVYGYTF. CDR3 bases: TGTGCCAGCAGCGTCCGGGACGGTGTCTATGGCTACACCTTC.

In its sample, this clone was seen a few times. This rearrangement joins TRBV7-6 to TRBJ2-1; 13 bases align to TRBD2. This CDR3 region has 19 residues. The germline CDR1 and CDR2 sequences are SGHVS and FNYEAQ. V gave up 1 base and J gave up 8 bases; unmatched junction bases: 14. Written as DNA, the CDR3 is TGTGCCAGCAGCTTAGGGGCCCGGGGACTAGCGGGAATCTCGGATGAGCAGTTCTTC. Its protein is CASSLGARGLAGISDEQFF.

The V gene is TRBV29-1, the J gene TRBJ1-1; D is undetermined. V dropped 6 bases and J dropped 0 bases, with 5 bases sitting between them. This CDR3 spans 11 amino acids. Germline V gene data show CDR1 as SQVTM and CDR2 as ANQGSEA. The CDR3 DNA is TGCAGCGTCGGGATGAACACTGAAGCTTTCTTT. As protein: CSVGMNTEAFF. Supplemented by reference TRBV29-1 and TRBJ1-1, the full variable domain reads SAVISQKPSRDICQRGTSLTIQCQVDSQVTMMFWYRQQPGQSLTLIATANQGSEATYESGFVIDKFPISRPNLTFSTLTVSNMSPEDSSIYLCSVGMNTEAFFGQGTRLTVV.

The CDR3 loop is CASSPNEQFF. The CDR3 region has the DNA TGTGCCAGCTCACCCAATGAGCAGTTCTTC. The chain carries TRBV18 and TRBJ2-1; D remains ambiguous. Germline V gene lookup returns CDR1 KGHSH and CDR2 LQKENI. The ends were cut back, 3 bases at V and 6 bases at J, with 0 bases in the middle. CDR3 length: 10 amino acids.

The chain combines TRBV7-2 with TRBJ2-1; D gene unclear. The germline CDR1 and CDR2 sequences are SGHTA and FQGNSA. CDR3 length: 15 residues. V lost 1 base, J lost 1 base, and 8 bases lay in between. In DNA, the CDR3 is TGTGCCAGCAGCTTAGGGGGATTATCCTACAATGAGCAGTTCTTC. Translation gives CASSLGGLSYNEQFF.

This chain connects TRBV10-2 to TRBJ1-2; the match to TRBD1 covers 8 bases. The V segment lost 6 bases and the J segment 0 bases; nucleotides outside the gene matches: 12. Germline V gene lookup returns CDR1 WSHSY and CDR2 SAAADI. The CDR3 contains 17 residues. CDR3 amino acids: CASRHDRGTDPNYGYTF. CDR3 sequence (DNA): TGCGCCAGCAGACACGACAGGGGTACCGATCCTAACTATGGCTACACCTTC.

The chain carries TRBV19 and TRBJ2-1, with D perhaps being TRBD1 or TRBD2 (5 bases each). In germline, CDR1 is LNHDA, CDR2 SQIVND (reference sequence). V was pared by 10 bases and J by 9 bases, with 22 bases between. This CDR3 spans 14 amino acids. The CDR3 bases are TGTGCCACCCGACCTGGGACGGATCGAGGTGAGCAGTTCTTC. This gives the protein CATRPGTDRGEQFF.

The chain combines TRBV5-1 with TRBJ2-5; no definite D call. CDR1 and CDR2 (germline): SGHRS, YFSETQ. The CDR3 length is 14 residues. V was cut by 3 bases and J by 1 base, with 10 bases left in between. Here the CDR3 reads CASSSGPVQETQYF. As DNA, the CDR3 is TGCGCCAGCAGCTCCGGACCCGTCCAAGAGACCCAGTACTTC.

This chain uses TRBV25-1 with TRBJ2-2; 14 bases are a match to TRBD2. There are 17 residues in the CDR3. The V and J ends lost 1 base and 6 bases, in that order; junction bases with no gene match: 4. Germline V gene lookup returns CDR1 MGHDK and CDR2 SYGVNS. DNA of the CDR3: TGTGCCAGCAGTGAATCCGGACTAGCGGGAGGCCCCGGGGAGCTGTTTTTT. It yields the protein CASSESGLAGGPGELFF. Using reference TRBV25-1 and TRBJ2-2 for the parts outside the CDR3, the full variable domain is EADIYQTPRYLVIGTGKKITLECSQTMGHDKMYWYQQDPGMELHLIHYSYGVNSTEKGDLSSESTVSRIRTEHFPLTLESARPSHTSQYLCASSESGLAGGPGELFFGEGSRLTVL.

The rearrangement links TRBV10-3 to TRBJ1-4; no reliable D call. This CDR3 is built from 12 residues. The V gene's germline CDR1 is ENHRY and CDR2 SYGVKD. V lost 3 bases and J 8 bases, leaving 7 bases between the germline ends. This CDR3 is CAISELDEKLFF. DNA for the CDR3: TGTGCCATCAGTGAATTGGACGAAAAACTGTTTTTT.

The chain couples TRBV19 to TRBJ1-1, with 7 bases aligning to TRBD1. Germline lookup yields CDR1 LNHDA and CDR2 SQIVND (reference sequence). The CDR3 is 16 amino acids. Unmatched junction bases numbered 10, after V lost 5 bases and J lost 1 base. DNA for the CDR3: TGTGCCAGTAGTTACAACTCGGGACAGCCGAACACTGAAGCTTTCTTT. Its protein is CASSYNSGQPNTEAFF.

The gene calls are TRBV7-3 and TRBJ2-5; D gene unclear. Germline lookup yields CDR1 SGHTA and CDR2 FQGTGA. CDR3 length: 13 amino acids. Trimming removed 4 bases from V and 1 base from J, with 7 bases in between. CDR3 coding DNA: TGTGCCAGCAGCTCGACAACCCAAGAGACCCAGTACTTC. Protein: CASSSTTQETQYF.

This clone turned up a few times. The gene calls are TRBV29-1 and TRBJ1-1, with D hard to call. CDR3 length: 12 amino acids. Germline V gene sequence: CDR1 SQVTM, CDR2 ANQGSEA. The V end was cut by 6 bases, the J end by 2 bases, with 10 bases between. DNA of the CDR3: TGCAGCGTCGGACGGCTTAACACTGAAGCTTTCTTT. This codes for CSVGRLNTEAFF.

The chain carries TRBV30 and TRBJ1-6, with 7 bases lining up with TRBD1. With V trimmed by 5 bases and J by 12 bases, 13 bases remained unmatched. The CDR3 length is 14 residues. Germline CDR1 GTSNPN, CDR2 SVGIG (reference sequence). CDR3 loop: CAWANRDRVLPLHF. CDR3 sequence (DNA): TGTGCCTGGGCGAACCGGGACAGAGTTTTACCCCTCCACTTT.

V and J are TRBV18 and TRBJ1-5; tentatively, D is TRBD1 (6 bases). The length of the CDR3 is 14 residues. V was trimmed by 3 bases and J by 1 base, leaving 7 bases between them. The germline V gene has CDR1 KGHSH and CDR2 LQKENI. CDR3 DNA: TGTGCCAGCTCACCCCAGGGGAGCAATCAGCCCCAGCATTTT. This sequence encodes CASSPQGSNQPQHF.

The chain links TRBV5-4 to TRBJ2-2; no firm D call. This CDR3 is built from 15 residues. V was clipped by 0 bases and J by 2 bases, with 8 bases between them. Per the germline V gene, CDR1 is SGHNT and CDR2 is YYREEE (reference sequence). The CDR3 protein is CASSLEQYNTGELFF. Written as DNA, the CDR3 is TGTGCCAGCAGCTTGGAACAGTATAACACCGGGGAGCTGTTTTTT.

This chain uses TRBV5-1 with TRBJ2-5; D unresolved. The CDR3 runs 14 residues. V lost 0 bases to trimming and J lost 3 bases, with 9 bases between them. CDR1 and CDR2 from the germline V gene are SGHRS and YFSETQ. CDR3 sequence reads: CASSLARFEETQYF. In DNA, the CDR3 is TGCGCCAGCAGCTTGGCCAGGTTCGAAGAGACCCAGTACTTC. Drawing the rest from reference TRBV5-1 and TRBJ2-5, the complete variable domain is KAGVTQTPRYLIKTRGQQVTLSCSPISGHRSVSWYQQTPGQGLQFLFEYFSETQRNKGNFPGRFSGRQFSNSRSEMNVSTLELGDSALYLCASSLARFEETQYFGPGTRLLVL.

The J gene is TRBJ2-7, the V gene TRBV28, with TRBD2 matching 12 bases. Germline V gives CDR1 MDHEN, CDR2 SYDVKM. Trimming cost V 8 bases and J 3 bases; bases outside gene matches: 5. This CDR3 has 14 residues. CDR3 loop: CASGGTSGFYEQYF. As DNA, the CDR3 is TGTGCCAGCGGGGGGACTAGCGGGTTCTACGAGCAGTACTTC.

V gene TRBV4-2 combines with J gene TRBJ2-7; 9 positions agree with TRBD1. CDR3 length: 14 residues. The germline V gene encodes CDR1 LGHNA and CDR2 YNFKEQ. Trimming took 2 bases from V and 7 from J; bases not matched to a gene: 6. The CDR3 sequence: CASSQRDRETEQYF. CDR3 DNA: TGTGCCAGCAGCCAACGGGACAGGGAAACGGAGCAGTACTTC.

V and J are TRBV18 and TRBJ2-6, with 8 bases matching TRBD1. V dropped 0 bases and J dropped 0; count of bases not matched to a gene: 7. The CDR3 has 19 residues. CDR1 is KGHSH, CDR2 LQKENI, per germline. The CDR3 nucleotides are TGTGCCAGCTCACCACCGAACACAGGGGGATCCTCTGGGGCCAACGTCCTGACTTTC. Translation gives CASSPPNTGGSSGANVLTF.

V and J are TRBV4-2 and TRBJ2-1; 8 bases are shared with TRBD2. Trimming cost V 2 bases and J 3 bases; bases outside gene matches: 6. The length of the CDR3 is 16 residues. CDR1 and CDR2 (germline): LGHNA, YNFKEQ. The CDR3 loop is CASSQWVAGGYNEQFF. As DNA, the CDR3 is TGTGCCAGCAGCCAATGGGTGGCGGGAGGCTACAATGAGCAGTTCTTC.

The chain couples TRBV7-2 to TRBJ2-3, with a weak D call TRBD2 (5 bases). The CDR3 is made up of 18 amino acids. Germline CDR1 SGHTA, CDR2 FQGNSA. Trimming took off 1 base at V and 0 bases at J, with 17 bases between the two ends. CDR3 nucleotide sequence: TGTGCCAGCAGCTTAGGCGGGCTAAACAGAGCTAGCACAGATACGCAGTATTTT. Translated, it gives CASSLGGLNRASTDTQYF. The variable domain in full, with the rest retrieved from reference TRBV7-2 and TRBJ2-3, is GAGVSQSPSNKVTEKGKDVELRCDPISGHTALYWYRQSLGQGLEFLIYFQGNSAPDKSGLPSDRFSAERTGGSVSTLTIQRTQQEDSAVYLCASSLGGLNRASTDTQYFGPGTRLTVL.

The chain is built from TRBV11-3 and TRBJ2-3; D not resolved. CDR1 SGHNT and CDR2 YENEEA come from the germline V gene. V lost 3 bases and J 0 bases, leaving 7 bases between the germline ends. CDR3 length: 14 amino acids. The CDR3 spells CASSFAPSTDTQYF. The CDR3 DNA sequence: TGTGCCAGCAGCTTCGCTCCTAGCACAGATACGCAGTATTTT. Using reference TRBV11-3 and TRBJ2-3 for the parts outside the CDR3, the full variable domain is EAGVVQSPRYKIIEKKQPVAFWCNPISGHNTLYWYLQNLGQGPELLIRYENEEAVDDSQLPKDRFSAERLKGVDSTLKIQPAELGDSAVYLCASSFAPSTDTQYFGPGTRLTVL.

The chain uses TRBV29-1 and TRBJ2-7; 8 nucleotides agree with TRBD1. Germline V lookup: CDR1 SQVTM, CDR2 ANQGSEA. The CDR3 has 15 amino acids. Unmatched junction bases numbered 12, after V lost 5 bases and J lost 3 bases. The CDR3 sequence: CSVSEVDRASYEQYF. In DNA form, the CDR3 reads TGCAGCGTTTCAGAGGTGGACAGGGCCAGCTACGAGCAGTACTTC.